The 30 T cell receptor beta chains in this list originate from one sample, sequenced in a study of cytomegalovirus exposure and HLA in healthy donors. The PCR made use of 60 Vbeta and 13 Jbeta primers. Profiling relied on immunoSEQ multiplex PCR, and the TCRdb table lists in-frame clones only, not all of them. The sample contains 80,000 to 100,000 clones, roughly 81% of which appear only once. Source material: PBMCs. All receptors derive from a man in his forties in good health and CMV-seronegative.

The genes are TRBV14 and TRBJ2-3, with TRBD1 matching over 10 bases. The length of the CDR3 is 19 residues. V shed 4 bases, J shed 0 bases, and the junction held 13 bases outside the gene matches. Germline CDR1 SGHDN, CDR2 FVKESK. CDR3 coding DNA: TGTGCCAGCAGCCTAAGATCCGGGACAGGGGCCTCAAGCACAGATACGCAGTATTTT. It translates to CASSLRSGTGASSTDTQYF.

The chain employs TRBV4-1 and TRBJ1-1; 8 bases are shared with TRBD1. The CDR3 loop spans 15 amino acids. Germline-derived CDR1 and CDR2 are MGHRA and YSYEKL. Unmatched junction bases numbered 5, after V lost 3 bases and J lost 2 bases. The CDR3 sequence: CASSQGGQVNTEAFF. As DNA, the CDR3 is TGCGCCAGCAGCCAGGGGGGACAGGTTAACACTGAAGCTTTCTTT.

This chain uses TRBV6-5 with TRBJ1-6; 10 bases map to TRBD1. Germline V gene sequence: CDR1 MNHEY, CDR2 SVGAGI. Trimming cost V 0 bases and J 9 bases; bases outside gene matches: 5. The CDR3 extends over 16 amino acids. DNA for the CDR3: TGTGCCAGCAGTTACTCTGGGGGACAGGGGATTTCACCCCTCCACTTT. Encoded protein: CASSYSGGQGISPLHF.

This clone was detected a few times. The chain recombines TRBV6-1 with TRBJ1-5; 8 bases agree with TRBD1. Germline trimming cut 7 bases from V and 7 bases from J; bases unmatched to any gene: 6. The CDR3 runs 13 residues. Germline CDR1 and CDR2: MNHNS and SASEGT. The CDR3 reads CASIDRGGQPQHF. CDR3 DNA sequence: TGTGCCAGCATTGACAGGGGTGGGCAGCCCCAGCATTTT.

The chain links TRBV19 to TRBJ2-2; D might be TRBD2 (6 bases). CDR3 size: 15 residues. V shed 6 bases and J shed 5 bases, with 16 bases lying between them. The germline CDR1 and CDR2 sequences are LNHDA and SQIVND (reference sequence). This chain's CDR3 is CASSMAPGVTGELFF. Written as DNA, the CDR3 is TGTGCCAGTAGCATGGCACCGGGAGTGACCGGGGAGCTGTTTTTT.

This rearrangement joins TRBV5-4 to TRBJ2-2; 8 bases are a match to TRBD1. CDR1 and CDR2 (germline): SGHNT, YYREEE (reference sequence). V was pared by 0 bases and J by 5 bases, with 6 bases of the junction left unmatched. CDR3 length: 16 amino acids. This CDR3 reads CASSLVGRGHTGELFF. CDR3 DNA: TGTGCCAGCAGCTTGGTTGGCAGGGGGCATACCGGGGAGCTGTTTTTT.

The chain joins TRBV5-6 to TRBJ2-2, with D possibly matching TRBD1 (6 bases). Trimming left V 2 bases short and J 2 bases short, with 13 bases between. Germline-derived CDR1 and CDR2 are SGHDT and YYEEEE. This CDR3 is 16 amino acids long. This chain's CDR3 is CASSLRGWDNTGELFF. DNA of the CDR3: TGTGCCAGCAGCTTAAGGGGGTGGGACAACACCGGGGAGCTGTTTTTT.

The gene calls are TRBV5-6 and TRBJ2-5; a weak D match, TRBD1 (6 bases). The CDR3 runs 18 residues. The germline V gene has CDR1 SGHDT and CDR2 YYEEEE. The V end lost 4 bases, the J end lost 5 bases, and 27 bases lay between the germline ends. The CDR3 DNA follows: TGTGCCAGCAGCCTTCTTGGGGACGTTACAGGGCGACGGGAGACCCAGTACTTC. Its translation: CASSLLGDVTGRRETQYF.

The chain joins TRBV9 to TRBJ1-2, with no clear D. The CDR3 sequence is 14 residues long. Germline V gene sequence: CDR1 SGDLS, CDR2 YYNGEE. The V end was cut by 4 bases, the J end by 7 bases, with 17 bases between. CDR3 protein: CASSLTVGESGYTF. The DNA for the CDR3 is TGTGCCAGCAGCCTTACCGTTGGGGAGTCTGGCTACACCTTC.

This clone was seen more than once but under ten times. The chain has TRBV5-4 and TRBJ1-2; 9 positions match TRBD1. CDR3 size: 15 residues. CDR1 is SGHNT, CDR2 YYREEE, per germline (reference sequence). V was pared by 4 bases and J by 4 bases, with 8 bases of the junction left unmatched. The CDR3 loop reads CASSLRDRDSYGYTF. The CDR3 coding sequence is TGTGCCAGCAGCCTTCGGGACAGGGACTCCTATGGCTACACCTTC.

This chain links TRBV4-3 with TRBJ1-1; D perhaps matches TRBD1 (5 bases). V was cut by 0 bases and J by 11 bases, with 22 bases left in between. The CDR3 totals 16 residues. Germline V gives CDR1 LGHNA, CDR2 YSLEER. The CDR3 is CASSQEHSRGEYLAFF. The CDR3 DNA reads TGCGCCAGCAGCCAAGAACACTCACGGGGGGAGTATTTGGCTTTCTTT.

This clone was counted between two and nine times. The chain carries TRBV10-3 and TRBJ2-2, with D possibly being TRBD2 (6 bases). Germline lookup yields CDR1 ENHRY and CDR2 SYGVKD. Trimming removed 7 bases at V and 0 bases at J, with 12 bases between. The CDR3 is 15 residues long. As DNA, the CDR3 is TGTGCCATCAATGGGGAGGACTCGAACACCGGGGAGCTGTTTTTT. Its protein is CAINGEDSNTGELFF.

The CDR3 here is CASSLGSSGANVLTF. The CDR3 DNA reads TGTGCCAGCAGCCTAGGGAGCTCTGGGGCCAACGTCCTGACTTTC. The rearrangement links TRBV5-8 to TRBJ2-6, with D possibly being TRBD2 (5 bases). Germline V gene sequence: CDR1 SGHTS, CDR2 YDEGEE. The CDR3 is 15 residues long. The V end lost 4 bases, the J end lost 0 bases, and 8 bases lay between the germline ends.

The rearrangement joins TRBV7-8 to TRBJ2-5; TRBD1 agrees at 8 bases. The CDR3 sequence is 15 residues long. Per the germline V gene, CDR1 is SGHVS and CDR2 is FQNEAQ. The V and J ends lost 5 bases and 11 bases, in that order; junction bases with no gene match: 16. The chain's CDR3 is CASSTSGQGRWEQYF. Here the CDR3 DNA reads TGTGCCAGCAGCACCTCCGGACAGGGACGTTGGGAGCAGTACTTC.

The rearrangement uses TRBV11-2 and TRBJ2-5; D may be TRBD2 (6 bases). Between the trimmed V and J ends, which lost 5 bases and 5 bases, there was a span of 15 bases. Looked up from germline, CDR1 is SGHAT and CDR2 is FQNNGV. This CDR3 is built from 14 residues. The DNA for the CDR3 is TGTGCCAGCAGCCCGGCGGGGTACTGGGAGACCCAGTACTTC. As protein: CASSPAGYWETQYF.

The V call is TRBV7-8, the J call TRBJ2-4; no definite D call. The germline gives CDR1 SGHVS, CDR2 FQNEAQ. The CDR3 runs to 16 residues. V dropped 5 bases and J dropped 0 bases, with 14 bases sitting between them. The CDR3 DNA sequence: TGTGCCAGCAGCCCGTCCCGAGGTCTAGCCAAAAACATTCAGTACTTC. This encodes CASSPSRGLAKNIQYF.

The rearrangement joins TRBV7-9 to TRBJ1-3, with D perhaps TRBD1 (6 bases). The V end lost 3 bases, the J end lost 4 bases, and 10 bases lay between the germline ends. The CDR3 length is 14 residues. Per the germline V gene, CDR1 is SEHNR and CDR2 is FQNEAQ (reference sequence). For the CDR3, the DNA is TGTGCCAGCAGCTTGGAACAGGGAGGAAACACCATATATTTT. Its protein product is CASSLEQGGNTIYF. The entire variable domain, with the rest obtained from reference TRBV7-9 and TRBJ1-3, is as follows: DTGVSQNPRHKITKRGQNVTFRCDPISEHNRLYWYRQTLGQGPEFLTYFQNEAQLEKSRLLSDRFSAERPKGSFSTLEIQRTEQGDSAMYLCASSLEQGGNTIYFGEGSWLTVV.

This clone was seen a few times. The chain combines TRBV20-1 with TRBJ1-4, with TRBD1 matching over 7 bases. The germline gives CDR1 DFQATT, CDR2 SNEGSKA (reference sequence). Trimming took 1 base from V and 12 from J; bases not matched to a gene: 2. CDR3 length equals 11 residues. The CDR3 region is CSARGQGQLFF. CDR3 nucleotide sequence: TGCAGTGCTAGAGGACAGGGCCAACTGTTTTTT.

This clone was counted a few times. This CDR3 reads CAGRGGANGGYTF. The CDR3 region has the DNA TGTGCCGGACGAGGGGGGGCTAATGGAGGCTACACCTTC. The gene calls are TRBV28 and TRBJ1-2; D is perhaps TRBD1 (6 bases). From germline, CDR1 is MDHEN and CDR2 SYDVKM. This CDR3 comprises 13 residues. Trimming left V 11 bases short and J 8 bases short, with 21 bases between.

This rearrangement joins TRBV11-3 to TRBJ2-2, with 14 bases that match TRBD2. The V gene's germline CDR1 is SGHNT and CDR2 YENEEA. Trimming removed 5 bases from V and 6 bases from J; junction bases left unmatched: 5. The CDR3 consists of 16 residues. DNA for the CDR3: TGTGCCAGCAGCCTGACTAGCGGGGGGGCCGCCGGGGAGCTGTTTTTT. Translated, it gives CASSLTSGGAAGELFF.

The chain is built from TRBV6-1 and TRBJ1-1; 7 nucleotides agree with TRBD1. There are 15 residues in the CDR3. The V gene's germline CDR1 is MNHNS and CDR2 SASEGT. V dropped 2 bases and J dropped 3; count of bases not matched to a gene: 6. CDR3 in DNA: TGTGCCAGCAGTGAAAGAGGGGGCGATGACACTGAAGCTTTCTTT. Amino acid sequence: CASSERGGDDTEAFF.

The chain carries TRBV6-5 and TRBJ2-3, with 8 bases lining up with TRBD1. V was clipped by 5 bases and J by 2 bases; unmatched bases: 3. The CDR3 length is 14 residues. The V gene's germline CDR1 is MNHEY and CDR2 SVGAGI. In DNA, the CDR3 is TGTGCCAGCAGTAGGACAGGGTTCACAGATACGCAGTATTTT. Translating it yields CASSRTGFTDTQYF.

The V and J genes are TRBV5-1 and TRBJ1-2; 8 nucleotides line up with TRBD1. CDR1 is SGHRS, CDR2 YFSETQ, per germline. The CDR3 loop spans 15 amino acids. The junction had 7 bases not matched to a gene; V was cut back by 4 bases and J by 2 bases. CDR3 DNA sequence: TGCGCCAGCAGCCAGTCGACAGGGGCGAACTATGGCTACACCTTC. Translated, it gives CASSQSTGANYGYTF. The whole variable domain, remainder taken from reference TRBV5-1 and TRBJ1-2, is KAGVTQTPRYLIKTRGQQVTLSCSPISGHRSVSWYQQTPGQGLQFLFEYFSETQRNKGNFPGRFSGRQFSNSRSEMNVSTLELGDSALYLCASSQSTGANYGYTFGSGTRLTVV.

The gene calls are TRBV19 and TRBJ1-1, with TRBD1 as a possible D gene (6 bases). V shed 6 bases and J shed 1 base, with 15 bases lying between them. CDR1 and CDR2 (germline): LNHDA, SQIVND (reference sequence). The CDR3 length is 15 residues. The CDR3 reads CASRTGQQANTEAFF. Here the CDR3 DNA reads TGTGCCAGTAGGACGGGACAACAGGCGAACACTGAAGCTTTCTTT.

The sample holds a few counts of this clone. V and J are TRBV20-1 and TRBJ2-1; the D gene is possibly TRBD1 (5 bases). V was shortened by 2 bases and J by 9 bases, with 8 bases between the two germline ends. The V gene's germline CDR1 is DFQATT and CDR2 SNEGSKA (reference sequence). The CDR3 runs to 11 residues. CDR3 loop: CSARQGAEQFF. The CDR3, as DNA: TGCAGTGCTAGACAGGGCGCTGAGCAGTTCTTC.

The chain carries TRBV6-5 and TRBJ2-5, with D possibly being TRBD1 (6 bases). The last part of the DNA fits TRBJ2-7 better; the J call may be wrong. The V gene's germline CDR1 is MNHEY and CDR2 SVGAGI. The CDR3 sequence is 12 residues long. The DNA for the CDR3 is TGTGCCAGCAGGAAACAGGGCTACGAGCAGTACTTC. Protein sequence: CASRKQGYEQYF.

The chain carries TRBV2 and TRBJ1-5, with D tentatively TRBD1 (6 bases). V was pared by 5 bases and J by 1 base, with 9 bases between. The germline CDR1 and CDR2 sequences are SNHLY and FYNNEI. This CDR3 has 14 amino acids. Here the CDR3 reads CASSRDTSNQPQHF. The CDR3 DNA sequence: TGTGCCAGCAGTAGGGACACGAGCAATCAGCCCCAGCATTTT.

This sequence joins TRBV11-2 and TRBJ1-5; possibly TRBD1 for D (5 bases). The CDR3 extends over 17 amino acids. The germline V and J ends were trimmed by 0 bases and 7 bases, with 19 bases remaining between them. CDR1 SGHAT and CDR2 FQNNGV come from the germline V gene. CDR3 residues: CASSLEGWTGVGQPQHF. Written as DNA, the CDR3 is TGTGCCAGCAGCTTAGAGGGATGGACGGGGGTTGGACAGCCCCAGCATTTT. Variable domain in full (rest from reference TRBV11-2 and TRBJ1-5): EAGVAQSPRYKIIEKRQSVAFWCNPISGHATLYWYQQILGQGPKLLIQFQNNGVVDDSQLPKDRFSAERLKGVDSTLKIQPAKLEDSAVYLCASSLEGWTGVGQPQHFGDGTRLSIL.

The J gene is TRBJ2-7, the V gene TRBV14; perhaps TRBD1 as D (5 bases). This CDR3 comprises 13 residues. The ends were cut back, 0 bases at V and 2 bases at J, with 5 bases in the middle. The germline V gene has CDR1 SGHDN and CDR2 FVKESK. CDR3 in DNA: TGTGCCAGCAGCCAAGACAGGGCCTACGAGCAGTACTTC. Protein: CASSQDRAYEQYF.

V gene TRBV6-1 combines with J gene TRBJ1-4, with D perhaps matching TRBD1 (5 bases). Germline V gene data show CDR1 as MNHNS and CDR2 as SASEGT. The CDR3 consists of 16 residues. The V end lost 1 base, the J end lost 5 bases, and 14 bases lay between the germline ends. The CDR3 is CASSEEGATRNEKLFF. DNA for the CDR3: TGTGCCAGCAGTGAAGAAGGGGCAACAAGGAATGAAAAACTGTTTTTT.